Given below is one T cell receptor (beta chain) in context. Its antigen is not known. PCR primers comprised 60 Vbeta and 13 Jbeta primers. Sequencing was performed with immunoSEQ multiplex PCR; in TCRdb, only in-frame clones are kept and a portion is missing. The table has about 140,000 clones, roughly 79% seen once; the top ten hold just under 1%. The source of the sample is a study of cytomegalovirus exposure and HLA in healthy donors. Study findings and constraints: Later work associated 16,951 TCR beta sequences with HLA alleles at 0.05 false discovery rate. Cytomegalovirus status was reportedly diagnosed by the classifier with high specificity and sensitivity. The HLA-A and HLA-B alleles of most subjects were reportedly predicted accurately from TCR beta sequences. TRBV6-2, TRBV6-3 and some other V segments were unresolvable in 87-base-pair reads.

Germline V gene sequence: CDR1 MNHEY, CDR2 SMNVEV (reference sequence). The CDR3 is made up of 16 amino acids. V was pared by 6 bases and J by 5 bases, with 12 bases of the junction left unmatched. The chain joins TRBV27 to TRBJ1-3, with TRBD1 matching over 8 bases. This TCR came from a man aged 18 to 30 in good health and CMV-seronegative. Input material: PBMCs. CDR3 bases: TGTGCCAGCAGGACGGGACAGGCCGGGGCCCGAAACACCATATATTTT. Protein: CASRTGQAGARNTIYF.